This record looks at one T cell receptor beta chain sequence and its context. Its target is not known. This CDR3 is built from 15 residues. Trimming cost V 3 bases and J 5 bases; bases outside gene matches: 9. CDR1 is SGHAT and CDR2 is FQNNGV in the germline V gene. The sample is drawn from a study of shared clonotypes between healthy human individuals. As for the study in general: Each donor contributed plates that comprised three CD4 naive, three CD4 memory, two CD8 naive and one CD8 memory.

Notes on the study in general: Several donors held about 5% of naive CD4 clonotypes in common. Represented diversity (both genetic and exposure-history) was limited by the small number of donors.

CD45RO-negative, CCR7-positively selected cells formed the naive CD8 fraction, excluding terminally differentiated effector memory CD45RA+ cells. TCRdb keeps only in-frame clones here, not all; method: immunoSEQ multiplex PCR. The table has approximately 2,000,000 clones, roughly 93% seen once. Input material: naive CD8+ T cells from PBMCs. The chain has TRBV11-2 and TRBJ2-7; 8 bases match TRBD1. The TCR originated in a young man in good health. Some clones in this sample may be carry-over from other donors' samples. CDR3 region: CASSFLWTGTDEQYF. In nucleotides, the CDR3 is TGTGCCAGCAGCTTCCTCTGGACAGGGACGGACGAGCAGTACTTC.